The T cell receptor (beta chain) under discussion was sequenced for a study of patients and donors after allogeneic stem cell transplantation. The CDR3 is made up of 12 amino acids. V was clipped by 5 bases and J by 8 bases, with 12 bases between them. Each CDR3 protein gets one entry after TCRdb re-called the RT-PCR reads with MiXCR. The sample lists about 960,000 distinct CDR3 sequences; approximately 18% were seen once. The TCR was taken from a human donor who was either an allogeneic HSCT recipient or a stem cell or donor lymphocyte infusion donor (not recorded which). It is not recorded whose cells these are; they may come from a transplant donor. The sequenced material came from blood, either unsorted or a sorted T cell fraction (not recorded which). This chain uses TRBV12-3 or TRBV12-4 with TRBJ1-2; maybe TRBD1 (6 bases). The CDR3, as DNA: TGTGCCAGCAGTCACGGACAGCCCGGCTACACCTTC. This translates into CASSHGQPGYTF.